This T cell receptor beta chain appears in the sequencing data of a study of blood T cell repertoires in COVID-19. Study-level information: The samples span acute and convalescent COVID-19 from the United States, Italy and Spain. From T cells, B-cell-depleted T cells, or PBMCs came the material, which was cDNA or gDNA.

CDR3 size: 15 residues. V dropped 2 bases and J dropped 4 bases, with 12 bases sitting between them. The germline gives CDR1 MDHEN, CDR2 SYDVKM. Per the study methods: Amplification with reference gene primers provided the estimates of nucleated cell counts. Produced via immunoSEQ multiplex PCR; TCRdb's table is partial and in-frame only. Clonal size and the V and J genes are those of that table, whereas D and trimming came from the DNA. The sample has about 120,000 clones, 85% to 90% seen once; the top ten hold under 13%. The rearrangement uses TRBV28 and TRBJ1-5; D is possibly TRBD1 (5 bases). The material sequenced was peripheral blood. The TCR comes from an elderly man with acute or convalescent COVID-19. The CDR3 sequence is CASSLAAGLNQPQHF. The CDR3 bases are TGTGCCAGCAGTTTAGCCGCGGGGCTGAATCAGCCCCAGCATTTT.